This TCR beta chain was found in a study of blood T cell repertoires in COVID-19. The overall study: From the United States, Italy and Spain came samples of acute and convalescent COVID-19. The cDNA or gDNA used as material had been derived from T cells, B-cell-depleted T cells, or PBMCs.

The CDR3 spans 15 residues. Germline assignment: CDR1 SGHRS and CDR2 YFSETQ. V was clipped by 4 bases and J by 2 bases, with 13 bases between them. As originally analysed: Reference gene primer amplification yielded estimated nucleated cell counts. Profiled with immunoSEQ multiplex PCR; TCRdb holds only in-frame clones, not every one. That table supplies the V and J calls and clone size; D and trimming were determined from the DNA. The sample shows more than 110,000 clones, approximately 90% of them seen only once. The gene calls are TRBV5-1 and TRBJ1-5, with D unresolved. This TCR came from a woman older than 75 with acute or convalescent COVID-19. The sequencing input was peripheral blood. The CDR3 protein is CASSVRPGGNQPQHF. The CDR3 bases are TGCGCCAGCAGCGTCCGACCGGGAGGCAATCAGCCCCAGCATTTT.